In its sample, the clone carrying this T cell receptor beta chain ranks as medium-sized (0.01 to 0.1%). Its cognate antigen is unknown. The data were produced by immunoSEQ multiplex PCR, yet TCRdb's version contains in-frame clones alone and is incomplete. The sample holds around 11,000 clones, 60% to 75% seen once. CDR1 and CDR2 from the germline V gene are SGHRS and YFSETQ. The germline V and J ends were trimmed by 2 bases and 5 bases, with 8 bases remaining between them. The CDR3 is 12 amino acids. These data come from a study of chemoradiotherapy in HPV16-positive cancers. At the level of the study: Two HPV16-positive patients' cells yielded candidate HPV-specific clones and common motifs. Overall study results and limits: In HPV16-positive patients, HPV-responsive T-cell expansion tracked better recurrence-free survival.

This sample was obtained from a patient who underwent chemoradiotherapy. The chain combines TRBV5-1 with TRBJ2-7; possible D gene TRBD1, 5 bases. The source is a human donor with HPV-associated anogenital cancer. The CDR3 is CASSFSGNEQYF. The CDR3 DNA follows: TGCGCCAGCAGCTTCTCAGGGAACGAGCAGTACTTC.